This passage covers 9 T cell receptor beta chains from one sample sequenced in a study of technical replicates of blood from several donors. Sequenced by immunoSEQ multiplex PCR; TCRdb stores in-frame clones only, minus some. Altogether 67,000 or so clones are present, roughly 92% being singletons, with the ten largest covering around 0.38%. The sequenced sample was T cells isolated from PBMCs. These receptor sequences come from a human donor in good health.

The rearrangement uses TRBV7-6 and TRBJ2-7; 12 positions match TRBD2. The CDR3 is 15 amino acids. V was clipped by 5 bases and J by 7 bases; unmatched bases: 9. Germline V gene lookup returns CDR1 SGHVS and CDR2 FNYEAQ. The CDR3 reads CASSHLAGGAGEQYF. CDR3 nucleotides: TGTGCCAGCAGCCATCTAGCGGGAGGGGCTGGAGAGCAGTACTTC.

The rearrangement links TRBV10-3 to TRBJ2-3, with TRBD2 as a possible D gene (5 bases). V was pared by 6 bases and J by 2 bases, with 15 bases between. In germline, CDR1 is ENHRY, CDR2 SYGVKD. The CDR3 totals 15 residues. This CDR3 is CAIREPSRYTDTQYF. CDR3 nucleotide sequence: TGTGCCATCAGGGAGCCTAGCCGATACACAGATACGCAGTATTTT.

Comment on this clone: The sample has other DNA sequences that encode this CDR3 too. The CDR3 DNA reads as TGTGCCAGCTCACCTACTGCAACTAATGAAAAACTGTTTTTT. Its protein is CASSPTATNEKLFF. This chain connects TRBV18 to TRBJ1-4; D uncertain. There are 14 residues in the CDR3. From germline, CDR1 is KGHSH and CDR2 LQKENI. Between the trimmed V and J ends, which lost 3 bases and 0 bases, there was a span of 5 bases.

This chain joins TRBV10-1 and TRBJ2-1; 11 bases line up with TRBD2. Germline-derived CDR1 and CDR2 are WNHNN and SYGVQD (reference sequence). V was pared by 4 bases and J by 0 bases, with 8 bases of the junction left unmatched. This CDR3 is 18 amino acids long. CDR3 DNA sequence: TGCGCCAGCAGTGGTCTAGCGGGAGGCCCAAGCTCCTACAATGAGCAGTTCTTC. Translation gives CASSGLAGGPSSYNEQFF.

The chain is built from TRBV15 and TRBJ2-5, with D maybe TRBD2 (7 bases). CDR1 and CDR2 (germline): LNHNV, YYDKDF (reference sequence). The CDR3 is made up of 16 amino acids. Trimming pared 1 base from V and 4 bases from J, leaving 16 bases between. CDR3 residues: CATSRGGGIRRETQYF. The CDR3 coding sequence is TGTGCCACCAGCAGAGGGGGGGGCATACGACGAGAGACCCAGTACTTC.

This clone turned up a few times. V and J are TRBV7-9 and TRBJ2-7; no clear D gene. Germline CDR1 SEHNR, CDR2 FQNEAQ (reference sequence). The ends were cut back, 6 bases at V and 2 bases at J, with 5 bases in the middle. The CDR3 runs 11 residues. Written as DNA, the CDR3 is TGTGCCAGCAGTTCCACCTACGAGCAGTACTTC. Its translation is CASSSTYEQYF.

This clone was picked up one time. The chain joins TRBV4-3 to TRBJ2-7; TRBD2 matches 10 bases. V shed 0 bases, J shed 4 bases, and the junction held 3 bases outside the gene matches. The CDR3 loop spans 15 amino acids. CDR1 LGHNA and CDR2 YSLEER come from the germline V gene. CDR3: CASSQDLAGVYEQYF. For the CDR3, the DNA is TGCGCCAGCAGCCAAGACCTAGCGGGAGTGTACGAGCAGTACTTC.

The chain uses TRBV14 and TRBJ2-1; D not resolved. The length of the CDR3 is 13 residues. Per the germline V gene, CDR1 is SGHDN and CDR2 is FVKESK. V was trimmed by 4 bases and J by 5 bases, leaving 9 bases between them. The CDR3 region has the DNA TGTGCCAGCAGCCGCCAGGCCCACAATGAGCAGTTCTTC. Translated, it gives CASSRQAHNEQFF.

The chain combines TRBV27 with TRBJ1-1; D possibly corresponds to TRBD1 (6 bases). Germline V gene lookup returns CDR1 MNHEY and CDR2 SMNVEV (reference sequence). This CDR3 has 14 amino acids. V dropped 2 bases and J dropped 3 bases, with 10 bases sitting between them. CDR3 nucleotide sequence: TGTGCCAGCAGTTTAGGGGACACCTACACTGAAGCTTTCTTT. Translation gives CASSLGDTYTEAFF.